This T cell receptor beta chain appears in the sequencing data of a study of preoperative IRX-2 immunotherapy in early breast cancer. This sample's treatment: preoperative locoregional IRX-2 cytokine immunotherapy. Preoperative locoregional IRX-2 cytokine immunotherapy was tested in the phase Ib source study. This table comes from immunoSEQ multiplex PCR, and its TCRdb copy is limited to in-frame clones, with some not included. The sample includes around 29,000 clones, almost 90% of them seen just once. This clonotype was sampled from a human donor with breast cancer. This sample was taken from a patient treated with IRX-2 immunotherapy.

CDR3 DNA sequence: TGTGCCACCAGCAGAGGTGTGAACGGGGGAAACACCATATATTTT. Protein sequence: CATSRGVNGGNTIYF. This sequence joins TRBV15 and TRBJ1-3; D remains unclear. Trimming shortened V by 1 base and J by 4 bases, and 11 bases separated the two germline ends. The germline V gene has CDR1 LNHNV and CDR2 YYDKDF (reference sequence). CDR3 length: 15 residues.